The next 4 T cell receptor beta chains were all read from a single sample in a study of T-cell reconstitution after alpha-beta-depleted transplantation in children. Molecular barcoding with unique molecular identifiers was used for the TCRbeta library. In TCRdb, the PCR reads were re-called with MiXCR into one record per CDR3 protein. Of 200,000 to 250,000 distinct CDR3 sequences in the sample, about a tenth were seen once. The sample here was PBMCs, taken before TCRalphabeta/CD19-depleted stem cell transplant. These receptors were obtained from a child younger than two with acute myeloid leukemia, due to receive a stem cell transplant.

This clonotype has at least ten counts. The genes are TRBV5-1 and TRBJ1-1; unclear D gene. Trimming took off 5 bases at V and 1 base at J, with 15 bases between the two ends. This CDR3 contains 15 residues. Germline CDR1 is SGHRS and CDR2 is YFSETQ. DNA of the CDR3: TGCGCCAGCAGTTCGAGTCCCGGACGGAACACTGAAGCTTTCTTT. Translation: CASSSSPGRNTEAFF. Looking up the rest from reference TRBV5-1 and TRBJ1-1 gives the full variable domain: KAGVTQTPRYLIKTRGQQVTLSCSPISGHRSVSWYQQTPGQGLQFLFEYFSETQRNKGNFPGRFSGRQFSNSRSEMNVSTLELGDSALYLCASSSSPGRNTEAFFGQGTRLTVV.

There are many counts of this clonotype. The chain combines TRBV6-5 with TRBJ1-3; D is unclear. The CDR3 length is 16 residues. The germline CDR1 and CDR2 sequences are MNHEY and SVGAGI. Trimming left V 4 bases short and J 0 bases short, with 13 bases between. CDR3 bases: TGTGCCAGCAGTTCCGTCGACCCGCTCTCTGGAAACACCATATATTTT. The encoded protein is CASSSVDPLSGNTIYF.

Many counts were recorded for this clonotype. This sequence joins TRBV20-1 and TRBJ2-7; D is tentatively TRBD1 or TRBD2 (5 bases each). This CDR3 has 14 residues. V lost 7 bases and J 0 bases, leaving 16 bases between the germline ends. Germline V gene data show CDR1 as DFQATT and CDR2 as SNEGSKA (reference sequence). The CDR3, as DNA: TGCAGTGGTATCCCGGGACCGCTCTCCTACGAGCAGTACTTC. It translates to CSGIPGPLSYEQYF.

This clonotype was counted at least ten times. The V call is TRBV29-1, the J call TRBJ1-2; D may be TRBD1 (5 bases). This CDR3 spans 13 amino acids. V lost 4 bases to trimming and J lost 5 bases, with 14 bases between them. CDR1 is SQVTM, CDR2 ANQGSEA, per germline. CDR3 sequence reads: CSVADAGGYGYTF. The CDR3 DNA reads TGCAGCGTTGCGGACGCCGGGGGGTATGGCTACACCTTC.